Below, 16 T cell receptor beta chains from the same sample are listed, as sequenced in a study of cytomegalovirus exposure and HLA in healthy donors (TCRdb year 2017). Libraries were prepared through the immunoSEQ multiplex PCR assay. The multiplex PCR relied on a mix of 60 forward primers for TCR Vbeta segments and 13 reverse primers for TCR Jbeta segments. The table comes from immuneACCESS by way of TCRdb, which keeps in-frame sequences with V and J called. Part of the clones is missing from these tables; in studies checked, under half for an unresolved V gene and the rest for unknown reasons. The sample includes roughly 140,000 clones, with approximately 80% observed a single time. The ten biggest clones cover 1.5% to 2% of the sample. Material: PBMCs. These receptors all come from a woman aged 40 to 50 in good health and CMV-seronegative.

The V and J genes are TRBV7-8 and TRBJ1-4; 8 bases line up with TRBD1. Germline assignment: CDR1 SGHVS and CDR2 FQNEAQ. V shed 4 bases and J 8 bases; nucleotides not matched to a gene: 15. CDR3 size: 17 residues. The CDR3 DNA reads TGTGCCAGCAGCTCAACACCCTCGGACAGGGTTAGGGAAAAACTGTTTTTT. It encodes CASSSTPSDRVREKLFF.

The J gene is TRBJ1-1, the V gene TRBV6-5, with TRBD1 matching over 7 bases. Germline loops: CDR1 MNHEY, CDR2 SVGAGI. The ends lost 7 bases at V and 7 bases at J; junction bases unmatched: 6. This CDR3 is 12 amino acids long. The CDR3 DNA sequence: TGTGCCAGCATGCGCCGGGACAGTGAAGCTTTCTTT. This sequence encodes CASMRRDSEAFF.

The chain combines TRBV5-8 with TRBJ1-5, with D hard to call. Per germline, CDR1 SGHTS and CDR2 YDEGEE. Between the trimmed V and J ends, which lost 5 bases and 3 bases, there was a span of 15 bases. The CDR3 runs to 15 residues. CDR3 amino acids: CASRPAPRFNQPQHF. CDR3 nucleotides: TGTGCCAGCAGACCTGCGCCCCGATTCAATCAGCCCCAGCATTTT.

This clone was recorded a few times. The chain couples TRBV6-1 to TRBJ1-1, with D tentatively TRBD1 (5 bases). The CDR3 is made up of 16 amino acids. In germline, CDR1 is MNHNS, CDR2 SASEGT. Trimming left V 0 bases short and J 4 bases short, with 15 bases between. CDR3 sequence reads: CASSEAGFAGFTEAFF. CDR3 in DNA: TGTGCCAGCAGTGAAGCGGGATTTGCAGGGTTCACTGAAGCTTTCTTT.

V usage is TRBV5-1 and J usage is TRBJ2-7; 8 bases agree with TRBD1. J was trimmed by 5 bases and V by 3 bases; bases with no gene match: 7. The CDR3 length is 14 residues. Germline V lookup: CDR1 SGHRS, CDR2 YFSETQ. CDR3 sequence: CASSWGQANHEQYF. The CDR3 DNA is TGCGCCAGCAGCTGGGGACAGGCTAACCACGAGCAGTACTTC.

This clone was observed a single time. The chain joins TRBV29-1 to TRBJ1-2, with 9 bases matching TRBD1. Per germline, CDR1 SQVTM and CDR2 ANQGSEA. The junction had 18 bases not matched to a gene; V was cut back by 6 bases and J by 4 bases. The CDR3 length is 17 residues. CDR3 sequence (DNA): TGCAGCGTCGCATTGGGCCATAACAGGGGGCGAGGCTATGGCTACACCTTC. This codes for CSVALGHNRGRGYGYTF.

The J gene is TRBJ2-5, the V gene TRBV25-1, with TRBD1 identical over 11 bases. CDR1 is MGHDK and CDR2 is SYGVNS in the germline V gene. The CDR3 has 13 residues. Trimming took 8 bases from V and 4 from J; bases not matched to a gene: 3. The CDR3 protein is CASGGQGAETQYF. CDR3 bases: TGTGCCAGCGGTGGACAGGGGGCAGAGACCCAGTACTTC.

The V gene is TRBV6-7, the J gene TRBJ2-5; 13 positions agree with TRBD2. TRBV6-7 qualifies as an ORF whose function is uncertain. The CDR3 loop spans 22 amino acids. The V gene end was trimmed by 3 bases and the J gene end by 2 bases; junction bases not matched to a gene: 21. DNA for the CDR3: TGTGCCAGCAGTTATTCCCTAATAACTAGCGGGAGGGCCTGGGGTAGGCAAGAGACCCAGTACTTC. Its translation is CASSYSLITSGRAWGRQETQYF.

The gene calls are TRBV28 and TRBJ2-7; D might be TRBD2 (5 bases). The CDR3 loop spans 15 amino acids. Germline values: CDR1 MDHEN, CDR2 SYDVKM. V lost 3 bases and J 4 bases, leaving 16 bases between the germline ends. Here the CDR3 reads CASSFSFEGRYEQYF. The CDR3 DNA reads TGTGCCAGCAGTTTTTCGTTTGAGGGAAGATACGAGCAGTACTTC. The complete variable domain, with remaining parts taken from reference TRBV28 and TRBJ2-7, reads DVKVTQSSRYLVKRTGEKVFLECVQDMDHENMFWYRQDPGLGLRLIYFSYDVKMKEKGDIPEGYSVSREKKERFSLILESASTNQTSMYLCASSFSFEGRYEQYFGPGTRLTVT.

This chain uses TRBV15 with TRBJ2-5; 8 bases line up with TRBD2. The length of the CDR3 is 17 residues. Per the germline V gene, CDR1 is LNHNV and CDR2 is YYDKDF (reference sequence). Trimming cost V 1 base and J 1 base; bases outside gene matches: 8. The CDR3 loop reads CATSRVPAGALQETQYF. CDR3 DNA sequence: TGTGCCACCAGCAGAGTTCCAGCGGGGGCCCTCCAAGAGACCCAGTACTTC.

The gene calls are TRBV5-4 and TRBJ1-4; weak D call: TRBD1 (5 bases). The CDR3 totals 14 residues. The germline CDR1 and CDR2 sequences are SGHNT and YYREEE (reference sequence). The germline V and J ends were trimmed by 2 bases and 0 bases, with 5 bases remaining between them. The CDR3 DNA sequence: TGTGCCAGCAGCTTACAGGCAACTAATGAAAAACTGTTTTTT. Its translation: CASSLQATNEKLFF.

The rearrangement links TRBV6-1 to TRBJ1-5; D perhaps matches TRBD1 (5 bases). CDR3 length equals 15 residues. Deletions cut 1 base from V and 7 bases from J, with 14 bases between. CDR1 is MNHNS and CDR2 is SASEGT in the germline V gene. The CDR3 sequence: CASSEGQSFGQPQHF. The CDR3 coding sequence is TGTGCCAGCAGTGAAGGACAGTCATTCGGCCAGCCCCAGCATTTT.

This chain joins TRBV5-1 and TRBJ2-5, with 11 nucleotides matching TRBD2. Looked up from germline, CDR1 is SGHRS and CDR2 is YFSETQ. The trim removed 4 bases at V and 5 bases at J, leaving 13 bases unmatched. The CDR3 sequence is 17 residues long. The CDR3 sequence is CASSPSPTSGMWETQYF. CDR3 DNA sequence: TGCGCCAGCAGCCCGTCGCCGACTAGCGGGATGTGGGAGACCCAGTACTTC.

The V gene is TRBV29-1, the J gene TRBJ1-2; 7 positions match TRBD1. This CDR3 is built from 15 residues. The ends lost 6 bases at V and 2 bases at J; junction bases unmatched: 12. Per germline, CDR1 SQVTM and CDR2 ANQGSEA. CDR3 DNA: TGCAGCGTCCCCGGGCCAGGGGGTATCAACTATGGCTACACCTTC. Translating it yields CSVPGPGGINYGYTF.

The chain recombines TRBV13 with TRBJ2-5; 8 nucleotides line up with TRBD1. The CDR3 covers 12 residues. V lost 5 bases, J lost 5 bases, and 1 base stayed unmatched. The germline V gene encodes CDR1 PRHDT and CDR2 FYEKMQ (reference sequence). CDR3 protein: CASSRTGETQYF. CDR3 nucleotides: TGTGCCAGCAGCCGGACAGGGGAGACCCAGTACTTC.

The genes are TRBV5-4 and TRBJ2-1; D gene uncertain. Germline lookup yields CDR1 SGHNT and CDR2 YYREEE (reference sequence). Trimming cost V 3 bases and J 4 bases, with 8 bases left between them. This CDR3 is 13 amino acids long. CDR3 sequence: CASSYDTYNEQFF. Here the CDR3 DNA reads TGTGCCAGCAGCTACGATACTTACAATGAGCAGTTCTTC.